Following are 13 T cell receptor beta chains from one sample sequenced in a study of graft-versus-host responses after intestinal transplantation. The protocol was immunoSEQ multiplex PCR, while the TCRdb copy is restricted to in-frame clones and leaves out a portion. The profile covers 55,000 to 75,000 clones, with 75% to 90% appearing a single time and 0.39% taken by the ten largest. Their recognized antigens are unknown. Here the sequenced sample was unstimulated CD4+ T cells sorted from spleen or lymph node cells, taken before transplant. These receptor sequences come from a human donor who was the organ donor for an intestinal transplant.

This clone was counted only a few times. The chain recombines TRBV7-3 with TRBJ2-3, with D maybe TRBD2 (7 bases). Germline CDR1 reads SGHTA; CDR2 reads FQGTGA. V lost 6 bases and J lost 0, with 16 bases in between. The CDR3 runs to 16 residues. The CDR3 nucleotides are TGTGCCAGCAGTATCGGCGGGGGCGCGAGCACAGATACGCAGTATTTT. It yields the protein CASSIGGGASTDTQYF.

V gene TRBV6-1 combines with J gene TRBJ2-7, with 7 bases fitting TRBD1. Unmatched junction bases numbered 5, after V lost 6 bases and J lost 3 bases. Per germline, CDR1 MNHNS and CDR2 SASEGT. The CDR3 is made up of 13 amino acids. In nucleotides, the CDR3 is TGTGCCAGCAGACCGACAGGGAACTACGAGCAGTACGTC. Translation gives CASRPTGNYEQYV.

The chain uses TRBV5-4 and TRBJ2-3, with TRBD1 matching 7 bases. Trimming removed 0 bases from V and 2 bases from J; junction bases left unmatched: 9. This CDR3 has 17 residues. Germline V gene lookup returns CDR1 SGHNT and CDR2 YYREEE (reference sequence). CDR3 in amino acids: CASSLGPGTALTDTQYF. The CDR3 DNA follows: TGTGCCAGCAGCTTGGGGCCGGGGACAGCCCTCACAGATACGCAGTATTTT. Together with reference TRBV5-4 and TRBJ2-3, the CDR3 gives the full variable domain: ETGVTQSPTHLIKTRGQQVTLRCSSQSGHNTVSWYQQALGQGPQFIFQYYREEENGRGNFPPRFSGLQFPNYSSELNVNALELDDSALYLCASSLGPGTALTDTQYFGPGTRLTVL.

In its sample, this clone was seen a few times. The rearrangement links TRBV5-1 to TRBJ2-3; 9 bases are shared with TRBD2. The length of the CDR3 is 15 residues. Looked up from germline, CDR1 is SGHRS and CDR2 is YFSETQ. J lost 8 bases, V lost 2 bases, and 9 bases had no gene match. CDR3 in amino acids: CASSFLAGGPGTQYF. In DNA form, the CDR3 reads TGCGCCAGCAGCTTTCTGGCGGGGGGGCCCGGTACGCAGTATTTT.

The CDR3 spells CASSLGTGGNEQFF. CDR3 DNA: TGCGCCAGCAGCTTGGGGACAGGGGGCAATGAGCAGTTCTTC. The genes are TRBV5-1 and TRBJ2-1, with TRBD1 identical over 10 bases. The germline gives CDR1 SGHRS, CDR2 YFSETQ. The CDR3 length is 14 residues. The trim removed 0 bases at V and 6 bases at J, leaving 0 bases unmatched.

The V gene is TRBV29-1, the J gene TRBJ2-3, with TRBD2 identical over 10 bases. There are 11 residues in the CDR3. The germline gives CDR1 SQVTM, CDR2 ANQGSEA. After removal of 7 bases from V and 5 bases from J, the junction contained 0 bases not matched to a gene. CDR3 sequence reads: CSASGGDTQYF. The CDR3, as DNA: TGCAGCGCTAGCGGGGGAGATACGCAGTATTTT.

This rearrangement joins TRBV7-5 to TRBJ2-2; the table calls TRBD1, which could not be checked here. TRBV7-5 corresponds to a pseudogene. The CDR3 runs 18 residues. As DNA, the CDR3 is TGTGCCAGAAGACCAGGCTGTTCGGGGACAGGGTGGACCGGGGAGCTGTTTTTT. It translates to CARRPGCSGTGWTGELFF.

The chain joins TRBV2 to TRBJ2-2; D is uncertain. The CDR3 covers 15 residues. V lost 2 bases and J lost 5, with 12 bases in between. CDR1 is SNHLY and CDR2 is FYNNEI in the germline V gene. The CDR3 coding sequence is TGTGCCAGCAGTGAATCCCATAGAAGAACCGGGGAGCTGTTTTTT. This translates into CASSESHRRTGELFF.

The V call is TRBV5-4, the J call TRBJ1-3; TRBD1 matches 9 bases. Germline V CDR1 and CDR2: SGHNT, YYREEE (reference sequence). The CDR3 consists of 16 residues. V dropped 4 bases and J dropped 2; count of bases not matched to a gene: 7. The CDR3 is CASSPGQGRTGNTIYF. The DNA of the CDR3 is TGTGCCAGCAGCCCAGGACAGGGGAGGACTGGAAACACCATATATTTT.

The genes are TRBV9 and TRBJ2-3; the match to TRBD1 covers 12 bases. After removal of 2 bases from V and 3 bases from J, the junction contained 4 bases not matched to a gene. Germline V lookup: CDR1 SGDLS, CDR2 YYNGEE. The CDR3 spans 16 residues. The CDR3: CASSVGTGGATDTQYF. CDR3 coding DNA: TGTGCCAGCAGCGTTGGGACAGGGGGCGCGACAGATACGCAGTATTTT.

There are a few counts of this clone. The chain's CDR3 is CASSEAARGYTF. CDR3 coding DNA: TGTGCCAGCAGTGAAGCAGCTAGGGGCTACACCTTC. The chain uses TRBV6-1 and TRBJ1-2; D is undetermined. Between the trimmed V and J ends, which lost 0 bases and 8 bases, there was a span of 7 bases. Germline-derived CDR1 and CDR2 are MNHNS and SASEGT. The CDR3 is 12 residues long.

V gene TRBV5-1 combines with J gene TRBJ2-3; 7 bases are shared with TRBD2. This CDR3 spans 16 amino acids. J lost 2 bases, V lost 3 bases, and 9 bases had no gene match. From germline, CDR1 is SGHRS and CDR2 YFSETQ. CDR3 sequence reads: CASSWSSGAITDTQYF. The CDR3 region has the DNA TGCGCCAGCAGCTGGTCTAGCGGAGCTATCACAGATACGCAGTATTTT. Full variable domain (rest looked up from reference TRBV5-1 and TRBJ2-3): KAGVTQTPRYLIKTRGQQVTLSCSPISGHRSVSWYQQTPGQGLQFLFEYFSETQRNKGNFPGRFSGRQFSNSRSEMNVSTLELGDSALYLCASSWSSGAITDTQYFGPGTRLTVL.

The chain combines TRBV6-6 with TRBJ2-7; D is perhaps TRBD1 (6 bases). Trimming pared 2 bases from V and 6 bases from J, leaving 14 bases between. Germline assignment: CDR1 MNHNY and CDR2 SVGAGI (reference sequence). The CDR3 loop spans 14 amino acids. Here the CDR3 reads CASSYDAGEGEQYV. The CDR3 nucleotides read TGTGCCAGCAGTTACGACGCAGGGGAAGGCGAGCAGTACGTC.